This T cell receptor beta chain was observed in a study of shared clonotypes between healthy human individuals. The ends lost 2 bases at V and 7 bases at J; junction bases unmatched: 7. Germline-derived CDR1 and CDR2 are MNHEY and SVGAGI. The CDR3 spans 15 residues. Within Nashville, Tennessee resided all donors, each a Caucasian adult. With ten immunoSEQ deep assay plates, unsorted PBMC DNA underwent sequencing. Authors' data handling: Filtering differed because ImmunoSEQ produced junction-only sequences that carried no quality scores. Sequenced by immunoSEQ multiplex PCR; TCRdb stores in-frame clones only, minus some. V and J calls and clone size are those listed in that table; D and trimming were worked out from the DNA. The table has about half a million clones, 79% seen once.

Sequencing was performed on PBMCs. This TCR was recovered from a woman aged 40 to 50 in good health. Some clones in this sample may be carry-over from other donors' samples. The chain is built from TRBV6-5 and TRBJ1-4; the match to TRBD1 covers 7 bases. CDR3 sequence: CASSYPGQEGEKLFF. CDR3 nucleotide sequence: TGTGCCAGCAGTTACCCCGGACAGGAGGGTGAAAAACTGTTTTTT.